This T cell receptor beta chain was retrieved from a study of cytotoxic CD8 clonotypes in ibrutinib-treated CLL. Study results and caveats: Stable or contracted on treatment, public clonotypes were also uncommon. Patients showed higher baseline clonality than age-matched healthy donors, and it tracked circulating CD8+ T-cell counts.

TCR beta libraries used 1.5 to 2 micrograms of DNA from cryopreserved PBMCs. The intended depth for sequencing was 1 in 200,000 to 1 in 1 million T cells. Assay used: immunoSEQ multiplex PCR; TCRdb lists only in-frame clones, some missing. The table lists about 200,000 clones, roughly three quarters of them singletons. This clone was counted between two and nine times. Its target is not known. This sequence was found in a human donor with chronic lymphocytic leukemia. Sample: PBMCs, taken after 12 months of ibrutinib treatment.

CDR3 region: CASTQGGFYGYTF. CDR3 DNA: TGTGCCAGCACCCAAGGGGGGTTCTATGGCTACACCTTC. This chain connects TRBV7-2 to TRBJ1-2; possible D gene TRBD1, 6 bases. This CDR3 region has 13 residues. Germline-derived CDR1 and CDR2 are SGHTA and FQGNSA. V was trimmed by 7 bases and J by 4 bases, leaving 13 bases between them. The complete variable domain, with remaining parts taken from reference TRBV7-2 and TRBJ1-2, reads GAGVSQSPSNKVTEKGKDVELRCDPISGHTALYWYRQSLGQGLEFLIYFQGNSAPDKSGLPSDRFSAERTGGSVSTLTIQRTQQEDSAVYLCASTQGGFYGYTFGSGTRLTVV.